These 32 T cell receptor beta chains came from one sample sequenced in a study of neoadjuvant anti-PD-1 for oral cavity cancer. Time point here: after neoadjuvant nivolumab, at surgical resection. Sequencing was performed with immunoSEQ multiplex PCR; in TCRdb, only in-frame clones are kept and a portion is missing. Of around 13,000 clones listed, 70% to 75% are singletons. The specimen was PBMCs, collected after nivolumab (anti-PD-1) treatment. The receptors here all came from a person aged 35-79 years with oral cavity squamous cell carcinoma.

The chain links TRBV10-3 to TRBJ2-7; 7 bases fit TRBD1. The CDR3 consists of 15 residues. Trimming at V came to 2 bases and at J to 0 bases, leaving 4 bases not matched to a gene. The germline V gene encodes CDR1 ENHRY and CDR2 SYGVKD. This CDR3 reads CAISEAGGYSYEQYF. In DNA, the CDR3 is TGTGCCATCAGTGAGGCAGGGGGATACTCCTACGAGCAGTACTTC.

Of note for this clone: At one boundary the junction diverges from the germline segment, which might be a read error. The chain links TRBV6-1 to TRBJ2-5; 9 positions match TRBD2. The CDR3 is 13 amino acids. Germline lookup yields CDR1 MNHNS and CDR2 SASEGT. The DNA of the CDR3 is TGTGCCAGCAGTCGAACCCAGGGACTAGCTGGGGACTTC. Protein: CASSRTQGLAGDF.

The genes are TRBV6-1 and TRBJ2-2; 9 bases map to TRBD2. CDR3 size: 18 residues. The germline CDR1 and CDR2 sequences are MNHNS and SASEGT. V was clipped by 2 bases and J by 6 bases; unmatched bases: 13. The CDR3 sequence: CASSELVGGTSSSGELFF. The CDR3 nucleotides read TGTGCCAGCAGTGAATTGGTCGGTGGGACTAGCTCCTCCGGGGAGCTGTTTTTT.

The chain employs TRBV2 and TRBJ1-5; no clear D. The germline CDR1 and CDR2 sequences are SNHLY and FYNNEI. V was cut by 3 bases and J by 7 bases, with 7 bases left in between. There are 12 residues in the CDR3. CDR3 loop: CASSDLGQPQHF. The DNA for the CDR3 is TGTGCCAGCAGTGACTTAGGCCAGCCCCAGCATTTT.

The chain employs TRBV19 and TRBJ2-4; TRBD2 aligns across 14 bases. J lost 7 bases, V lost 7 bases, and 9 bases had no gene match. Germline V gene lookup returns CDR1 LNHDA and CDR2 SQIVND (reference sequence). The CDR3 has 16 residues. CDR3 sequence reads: CASKRLAGGESNIQYF. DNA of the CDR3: TGTGCCAGTAAACGACTAGCGGGAGGGGAAAGCAACATTCAGTACTTC.

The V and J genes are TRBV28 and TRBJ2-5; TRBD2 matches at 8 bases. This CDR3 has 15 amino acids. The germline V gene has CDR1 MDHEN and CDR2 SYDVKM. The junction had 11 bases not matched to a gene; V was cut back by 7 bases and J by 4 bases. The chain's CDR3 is CASNGGAFGVETQYF. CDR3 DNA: TGTGCCAGCAACGGGGGGGCGTTTGGTGTAGAGACCCAGTACTTC.

This chain's CDR3 is CASSPGQGLANEKLFF. CDR3 sequence (DNA): TGTGCCAGCAGCCCAGGACAGGGTCTGGCTAATGAAAAACTGTTTTTT. The gene calls are TRBV5-4 and TRBJ1-4; 8 nucleotides line up with TRBD1. The J segment lost 3 bases and the V segment lost 4 bases, leaving 8 bases of the junction unmatched. Germline-derived CDR1 and CDR2 are SGHNT and YYREEE (reference sequence). The CDR3 length is 16 residues.

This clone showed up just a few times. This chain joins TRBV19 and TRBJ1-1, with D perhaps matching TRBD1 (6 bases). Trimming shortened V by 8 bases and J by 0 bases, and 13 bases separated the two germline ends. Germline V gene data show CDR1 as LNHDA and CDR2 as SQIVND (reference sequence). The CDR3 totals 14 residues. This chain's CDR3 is CASQARTVNTEAFF. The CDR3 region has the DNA TGTGCCAGTCAAGCGCGGACAGTGAACACTGAAGCTTTCTTT.

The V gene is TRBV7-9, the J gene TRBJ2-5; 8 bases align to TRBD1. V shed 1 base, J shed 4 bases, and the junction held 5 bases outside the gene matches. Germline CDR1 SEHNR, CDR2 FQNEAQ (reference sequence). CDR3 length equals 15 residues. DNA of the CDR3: TGTGCCAGCAGCTTAGAAGGGACAGGTGGAGAGACCCAGTACTTC. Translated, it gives CASSLEGTGGETQYF.

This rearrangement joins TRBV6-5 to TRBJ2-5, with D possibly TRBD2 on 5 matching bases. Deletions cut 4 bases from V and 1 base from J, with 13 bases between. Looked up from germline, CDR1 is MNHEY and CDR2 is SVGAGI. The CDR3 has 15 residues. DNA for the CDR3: TGTGCCAGCAGTTCCTCCCTGAGGGCCCAAGAGACCCAGTACTTC. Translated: CASSSSLRAQETQYF.

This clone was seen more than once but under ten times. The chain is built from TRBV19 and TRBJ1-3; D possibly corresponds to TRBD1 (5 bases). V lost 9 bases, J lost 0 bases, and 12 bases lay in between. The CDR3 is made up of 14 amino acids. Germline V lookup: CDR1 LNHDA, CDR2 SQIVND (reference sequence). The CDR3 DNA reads TGTGCCAGCTCGGGACGGGACTCTGGAAACACCATATATTTT. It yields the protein CASSGRDSGNTIYF.

CDR3: CASSLSGRVDTQYF. The CDR3 DNA sequence: TGTGCCAGCAGCTTGAGCGGACGCGTAGATACGCAGTATTTT. This chain links TRBV7-2 with TRBJ2-3, with a tentative D call TRBD2 (5 bases). From germline, CDR1 is SGHTA and CDR2 FQGNSA. This CDR3 comprises 14 residues. Trimming left V 3 bases short and J 5 bases short, with 12 bases between.

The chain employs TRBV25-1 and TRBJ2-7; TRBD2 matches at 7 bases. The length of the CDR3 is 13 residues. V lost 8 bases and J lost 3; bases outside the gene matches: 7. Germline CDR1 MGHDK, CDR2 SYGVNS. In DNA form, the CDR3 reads TGTGCCAGCTCTGGAGCGGGGAACTACGAGCAGTACTTC. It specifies CASSGAGNYEQYF.

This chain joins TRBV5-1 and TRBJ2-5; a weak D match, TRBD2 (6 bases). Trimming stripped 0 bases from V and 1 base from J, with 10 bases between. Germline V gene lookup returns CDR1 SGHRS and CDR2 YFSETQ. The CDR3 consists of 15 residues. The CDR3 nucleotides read TGCGCCAGCAGCTTGGGGATGACTAGCCAAGAGACCCAGTACTTC. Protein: CASSLGMTSQETQYF.

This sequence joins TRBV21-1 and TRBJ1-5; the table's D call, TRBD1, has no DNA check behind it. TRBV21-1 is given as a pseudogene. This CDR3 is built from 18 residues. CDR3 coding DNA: TGTGCCAGCAGCAAATACAGTACCGGCCTCTATAGCAATCAGCCCCAGCATTTT. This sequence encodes CASSKYSTGLYSNQPQHF.

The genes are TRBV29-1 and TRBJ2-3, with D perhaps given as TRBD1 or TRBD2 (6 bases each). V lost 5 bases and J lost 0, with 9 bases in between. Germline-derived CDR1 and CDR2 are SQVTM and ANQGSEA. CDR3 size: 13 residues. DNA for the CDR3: TGCAGCGTTTCGGGGGCTAGCACAGATACGCAGTATTTT. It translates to CSVSGASTDTQYF.

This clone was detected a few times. The CDR3 sequence is CAISEGGEYAVNEKLFF. CDR3 nucleotide sequence: TGTGCCATCAGTGAGGGAGGGGAGTACGCGGTTAATGAAAAACTGTTTTTT. The rearrangement links TRBV10-3 to TRBJ1-4; D possibly corresponds to TRBD1 (5 bases). Germline V gives CDR1 ENHRY, CDR2 SYGVKD. V lost 2 bases and J 4 bases, leaving 17 bases between the germline ends. This CDR3 contains 17 residues.

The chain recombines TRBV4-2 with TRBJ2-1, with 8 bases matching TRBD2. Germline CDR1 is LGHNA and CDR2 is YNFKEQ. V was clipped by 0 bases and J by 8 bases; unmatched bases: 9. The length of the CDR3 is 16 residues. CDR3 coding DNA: TGTGCCAGCAGCCAAGAGATTAGCGGGATGGTAGATGAGCAGTTCTTC. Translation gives CASSQEISGMVDEQFF.

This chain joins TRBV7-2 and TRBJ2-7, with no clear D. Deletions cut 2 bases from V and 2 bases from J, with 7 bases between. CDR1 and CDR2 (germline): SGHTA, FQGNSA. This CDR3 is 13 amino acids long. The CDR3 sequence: CASSLLLTYEQYF. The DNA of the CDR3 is TGTGCCAGCAGCTTACTACTTACCTACGAGCAGTACTTC.

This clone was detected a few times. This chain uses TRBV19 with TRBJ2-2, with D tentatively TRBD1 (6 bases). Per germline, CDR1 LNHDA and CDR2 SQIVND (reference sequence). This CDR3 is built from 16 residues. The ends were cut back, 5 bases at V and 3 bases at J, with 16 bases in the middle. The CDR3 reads CASSPLAGGYTGELFF. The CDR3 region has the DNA TGTGCCAGTAGTCCCCTCGCTGGGGGCTACACCGGGGAGCTGTTTTTT.

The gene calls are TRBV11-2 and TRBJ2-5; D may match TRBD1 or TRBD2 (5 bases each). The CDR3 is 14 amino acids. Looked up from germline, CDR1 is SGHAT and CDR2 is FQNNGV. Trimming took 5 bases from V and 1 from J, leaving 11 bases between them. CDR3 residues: CASSLGRLQETQYF. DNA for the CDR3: TGTGCCAGCAGCCTGGGACGCCTCCAAGAGACCCAGTACTTC.

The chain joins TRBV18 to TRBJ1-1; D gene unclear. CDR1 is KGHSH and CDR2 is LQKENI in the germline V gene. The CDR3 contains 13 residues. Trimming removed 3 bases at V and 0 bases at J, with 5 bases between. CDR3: CASSPILNTEAFF. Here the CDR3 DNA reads TGTGCCAGCTCACCCATCTTGAACACTGAAGCTTTCTTT.

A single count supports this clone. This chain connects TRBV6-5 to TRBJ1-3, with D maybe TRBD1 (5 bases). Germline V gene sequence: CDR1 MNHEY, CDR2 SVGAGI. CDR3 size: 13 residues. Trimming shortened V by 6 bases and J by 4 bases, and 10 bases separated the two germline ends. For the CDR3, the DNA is TGTGCCAGCAGAGACAGTTCAGGAAACACCATATATTTT. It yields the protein CASRDSSGNTIYF.

CDR3 amino acids: CSVRTSGSLSTGELFF. CDR3 in DNA: TGCAGCGTTCGGACTAGCGGGAGCCTTAGCACCGGGGAGCTGTTTTTT. The genes are TRBV29-1 and TRBJ2-2; the match to TRBD2 covers 13 bases. J was trimmed by 4 bases and V by 5 bases; bases with no gene match: 7. The CDR3 extends over 16 amino acids. Germline values: CDR1 SQVTM, CDR2 ANQGSEA.

The DNA of the CDR3 is TGCGCCAGCAGCTGGACAAGGAACACTGAAGCTTTCTTT. It codes for CASSWTRNTEAFF. The chain couples TRBV5-1 to TRBJ1-1; the D gene is possibly TRBD1 (5 bases). Trimming removed 3 bases at V and 1 base at J, with 7 bases between. Per the germline V gene, CDR1 is SGHRS and CDR2 is YFSETQ. This CDR3 has 13 amino acids.

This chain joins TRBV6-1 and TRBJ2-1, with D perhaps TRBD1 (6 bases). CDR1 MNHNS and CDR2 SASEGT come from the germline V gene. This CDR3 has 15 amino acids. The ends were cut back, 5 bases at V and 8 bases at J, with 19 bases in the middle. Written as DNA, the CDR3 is TGTGCCAGCAGTCCCCTGGACAGTCAGTTGGATGAGCAGTTCTTC. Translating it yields CASSPLDSQLDEQFF.

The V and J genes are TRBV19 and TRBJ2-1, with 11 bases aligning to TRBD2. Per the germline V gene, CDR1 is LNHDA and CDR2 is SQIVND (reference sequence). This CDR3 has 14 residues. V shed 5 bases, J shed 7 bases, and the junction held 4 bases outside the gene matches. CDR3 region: CASSAGLAANEQFF. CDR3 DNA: TGTGCCAGTAGTGCGGGACTAGCGGCTAATGAGCAGTTCTTC.

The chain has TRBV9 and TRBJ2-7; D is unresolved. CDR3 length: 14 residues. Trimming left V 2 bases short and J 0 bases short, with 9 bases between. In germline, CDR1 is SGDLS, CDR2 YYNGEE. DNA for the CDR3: TGTGCCAGCAGCGTTGGGCCTAGCTCCTACGAGCAGTACTTC. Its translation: CASSVGPSSYEQYF.

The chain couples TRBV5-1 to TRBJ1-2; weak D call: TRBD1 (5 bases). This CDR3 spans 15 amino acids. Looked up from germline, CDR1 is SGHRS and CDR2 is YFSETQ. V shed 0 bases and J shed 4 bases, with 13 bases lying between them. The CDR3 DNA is TGCGCCAGCAGCTTGGGGACGGGACTCGTCTATGGCTACACCTTC. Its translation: CASSLGTGLVYGYTF.

The CDR3 region has the DNA TGTGCCAGCAGTTACTCTAGCGGGAGCACAGATACGCAGTATTTT. Translation gives CASSYSSGSTDTQYF. The chain recombines TRBV6-5 with TRBJ2-3; 7 bases line up with TRBD2. V was pared by 0 bases and J by 0 bases, with 0 bases of the junction left unmatched. The CDR3 extends over 15 amino acids. Germline V CDR1 and CDR2: MNHEY, SVGAGI.

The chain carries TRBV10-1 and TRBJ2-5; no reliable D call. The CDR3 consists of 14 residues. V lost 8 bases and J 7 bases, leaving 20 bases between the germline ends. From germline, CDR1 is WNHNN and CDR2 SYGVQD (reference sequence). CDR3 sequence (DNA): TGCGCCAGCCAACCCAATCCATCCAGAGGGACCCAGTACTTC. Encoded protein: CASQPNPSRGTQYF.

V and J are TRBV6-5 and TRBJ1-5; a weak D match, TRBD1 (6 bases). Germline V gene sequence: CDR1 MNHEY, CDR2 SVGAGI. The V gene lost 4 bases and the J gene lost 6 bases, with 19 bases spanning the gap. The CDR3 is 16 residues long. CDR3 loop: CASSSRGGLFSQPQHF. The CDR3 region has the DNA TGTGCCAGCAGTTCCCGAGGGGGGCTCTTTAGTCAGCCCCAGCATTTT.